This T cell receptor beta chain was retrieved from a study of early T cells in non-severe SARS-CoV-2 infection. Across the study: Chains stayed unpaired after sequencing of bulk RNA from unsorted whole blood.

As to this clonotype: What it binds is not known.

General study results and limits: Anti-spike CD8 specificities were favored by VDJdb matching, whose results missed private and CD4 specificities.

Germline-derived CDR1 and CDR2 are MNHEY and SVGAGI. V lost 0 bases, J lost 1 base, and 4 bases stayed unmatched. The CDR3 covers 16 residues. TCRdb processed the 5' RACE reads anew with MiXCR; each CDR3 protein has one entry. Seen here are 70,000 to 80,000 distinct CDR3 sequences, around 12% observed once, and the top ten hold roughly 2.5%. This TCR derives from an adult who was a healthcare worker with PCR-confirmed SARS-CoV-2 infection or an uninfected control (not recorded which). V is TRBV6-5 and J is TRBJ1-1; 8 bases are shared with TRBD1. The source material was whole blood, sampled at baseline. CDR3 sequence: CASSYSRGQGNTEAFF. CDR3 nucleotides: TGTGCCAGCAGTTACTCTCGCGGACAGGGGAACACTGAAGCTTTCTTT.